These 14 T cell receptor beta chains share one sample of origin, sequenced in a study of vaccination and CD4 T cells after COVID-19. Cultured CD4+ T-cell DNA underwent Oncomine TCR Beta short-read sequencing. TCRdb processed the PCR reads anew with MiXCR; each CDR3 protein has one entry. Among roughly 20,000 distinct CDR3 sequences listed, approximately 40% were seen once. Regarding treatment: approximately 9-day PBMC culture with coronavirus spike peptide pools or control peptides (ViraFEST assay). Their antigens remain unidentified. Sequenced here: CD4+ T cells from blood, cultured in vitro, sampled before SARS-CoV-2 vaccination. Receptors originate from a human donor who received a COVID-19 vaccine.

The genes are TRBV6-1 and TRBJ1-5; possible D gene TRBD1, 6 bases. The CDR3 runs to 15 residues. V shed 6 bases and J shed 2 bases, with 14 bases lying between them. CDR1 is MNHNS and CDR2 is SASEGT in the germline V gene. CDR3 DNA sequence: TGTGCCAGCAGGTGGGACACATCTCGCAATCAGCCCCAGCATTTT. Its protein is CASRWDTSRNQPQHF.

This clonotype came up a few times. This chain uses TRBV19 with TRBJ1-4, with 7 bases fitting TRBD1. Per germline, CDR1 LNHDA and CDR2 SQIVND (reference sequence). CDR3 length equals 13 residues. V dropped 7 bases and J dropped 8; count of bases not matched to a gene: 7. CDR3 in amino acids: CASTGGGREKLFF. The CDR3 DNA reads TGTGCCAGTACCGGAGGGGGCAGAGAAAAACTGTTTTTT. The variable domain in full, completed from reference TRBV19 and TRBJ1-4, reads DGGITQSPKYLFRKEGQNVTLSCEQNLNHDAMYWYRQDPGQGLRLIYYSQIVNDFQKGDIAEGYSVSREKKESFPLTVTSAQKNPTAFYLCASTGGGREKLFFGSGTQLSVL.

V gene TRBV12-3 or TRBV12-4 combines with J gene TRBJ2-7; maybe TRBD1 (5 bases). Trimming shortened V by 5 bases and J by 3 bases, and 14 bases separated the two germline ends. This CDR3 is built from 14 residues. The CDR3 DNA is TGTGCCAGCAGTCTTCAAGGGGCCTACTACGAGCAGTACTTC. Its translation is CASSLQGAYYEQYF.

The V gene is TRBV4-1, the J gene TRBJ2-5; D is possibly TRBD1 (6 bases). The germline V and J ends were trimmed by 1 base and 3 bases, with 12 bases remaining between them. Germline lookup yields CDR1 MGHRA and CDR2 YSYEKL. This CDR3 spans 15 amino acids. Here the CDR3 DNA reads TGCGCCAGCAGCCAAGGAGGAGCAGGGGAAGAGACCCAGTACTTC. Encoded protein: CASSQGGAGEETQYF.

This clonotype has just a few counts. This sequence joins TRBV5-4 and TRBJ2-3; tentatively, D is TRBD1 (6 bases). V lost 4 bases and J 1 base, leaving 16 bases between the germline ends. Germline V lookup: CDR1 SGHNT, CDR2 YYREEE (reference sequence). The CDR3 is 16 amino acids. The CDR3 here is CASSLDRSGGTDTQYF. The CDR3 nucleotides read TGTGCCAGCAGCCTTGACAGGAGTGGTGGCACAGATACGCAGTATTTT.

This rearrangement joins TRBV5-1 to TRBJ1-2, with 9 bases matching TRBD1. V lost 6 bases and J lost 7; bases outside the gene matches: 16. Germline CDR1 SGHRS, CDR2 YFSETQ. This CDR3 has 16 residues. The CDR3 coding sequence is TGCGCCAGCAACCAAGCCCCCGCTGACAGGGGGTCTGGCTACACCTTC. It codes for CASNQAPADRGSGYTF.

CDR3 sequence: CASTTSVANYGYTF. Here the CDR3 DNA reads TGTGCCAGCACCACATCCGTGGCTAACTATGGCTACACCTTC. The chain recombines TRBV12-3 or TRBV12-4 with TRBJ1-2; D unresolved. The CDR3 is 14 amino acids. Trimming took 7 bases from V and 0 from J, leaving 12 bases between them.

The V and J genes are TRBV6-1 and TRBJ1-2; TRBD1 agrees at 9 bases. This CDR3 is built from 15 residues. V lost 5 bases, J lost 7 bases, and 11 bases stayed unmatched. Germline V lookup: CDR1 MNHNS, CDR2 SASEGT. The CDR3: CASSRDRELTSGYTF. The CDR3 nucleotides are TGTGCCAGCAGTAGGGACAGGGAATTAACGAGTGGCTACACCTTC.

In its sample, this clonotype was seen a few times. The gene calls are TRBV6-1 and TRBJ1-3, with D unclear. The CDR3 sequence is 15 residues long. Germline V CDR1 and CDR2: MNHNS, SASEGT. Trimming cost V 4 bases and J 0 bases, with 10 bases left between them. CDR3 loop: CASSAPSNSGNTIYF. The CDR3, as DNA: TGTGCCAGCAGTGCCCCGTCCAACTCTGGAAACACCATATATTTT.

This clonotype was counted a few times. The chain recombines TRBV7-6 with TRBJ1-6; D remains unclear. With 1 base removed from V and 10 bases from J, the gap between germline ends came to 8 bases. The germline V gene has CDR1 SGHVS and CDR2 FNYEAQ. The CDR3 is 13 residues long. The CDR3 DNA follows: TGTGCCAGCAGCTTAGGTCAGGAGTCACCCCTCCACTTT. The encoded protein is CASSLGQESPLHF.

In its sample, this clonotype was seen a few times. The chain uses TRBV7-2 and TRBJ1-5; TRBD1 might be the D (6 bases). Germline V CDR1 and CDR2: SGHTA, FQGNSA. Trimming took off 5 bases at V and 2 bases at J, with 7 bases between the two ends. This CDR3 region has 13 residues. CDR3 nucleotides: TGTGCCAGCAGCCGACAGGGCAATCAGCCCCAGCATTTT. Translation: CASSRQGNQPQHF.

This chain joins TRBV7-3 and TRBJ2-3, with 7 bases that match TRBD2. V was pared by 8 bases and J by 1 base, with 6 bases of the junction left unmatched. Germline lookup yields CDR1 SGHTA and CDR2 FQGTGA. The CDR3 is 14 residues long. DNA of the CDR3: TGTGCCAGCGCCGGGGGGAGGGGCACAGATACGCAGTATTTT. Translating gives CASAGGRGTDTQYF. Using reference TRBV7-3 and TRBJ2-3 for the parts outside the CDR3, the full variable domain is GAGVSQTPSNKVTEKGKYVELRCDPISGHTALYWYRQSLGQGPEFLIYFQGTGAADDSGLPNDRFFAVRPEGSVSTLKIQRTERGDSAVYLCASAGGRGTDTQYFGPGTRLTVL.

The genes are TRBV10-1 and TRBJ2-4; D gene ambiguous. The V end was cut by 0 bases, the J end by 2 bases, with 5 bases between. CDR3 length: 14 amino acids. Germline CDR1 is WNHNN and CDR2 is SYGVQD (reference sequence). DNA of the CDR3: TGCGCCAGCAGTGAGTCGGGATCCAAAAACATTCAGTACTTC. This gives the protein CASSESGSKNIQYF.

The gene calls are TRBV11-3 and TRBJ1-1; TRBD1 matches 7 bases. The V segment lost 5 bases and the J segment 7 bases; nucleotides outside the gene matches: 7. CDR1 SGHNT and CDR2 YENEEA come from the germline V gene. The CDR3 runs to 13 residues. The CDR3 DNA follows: TGTGCCAGCAGCGTGGACAGGAGGGTTGAAGCTTTCTTT. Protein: CASSVDRRVEAFF. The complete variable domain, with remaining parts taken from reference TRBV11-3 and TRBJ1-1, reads EAGVVQSPRYKIIEKKQPVAFWCNPISGHNTLYWYLQNLGQGPELLIRYENEEAVDDSQLPKDRFSAERLKGVDSTLKIQPAELGDSAVYLCASSVDRRVEAFFGQGTRLTVV.